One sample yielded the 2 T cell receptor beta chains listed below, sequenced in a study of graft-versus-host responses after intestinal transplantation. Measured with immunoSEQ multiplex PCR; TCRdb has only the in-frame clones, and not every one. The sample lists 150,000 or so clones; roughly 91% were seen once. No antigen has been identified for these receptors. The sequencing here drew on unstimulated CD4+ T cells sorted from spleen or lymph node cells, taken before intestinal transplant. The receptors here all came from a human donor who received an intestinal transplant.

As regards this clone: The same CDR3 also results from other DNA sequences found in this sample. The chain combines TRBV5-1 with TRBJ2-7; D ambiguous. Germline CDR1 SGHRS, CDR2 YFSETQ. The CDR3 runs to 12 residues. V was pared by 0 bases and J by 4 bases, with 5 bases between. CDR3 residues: CASSLDRYEQYF. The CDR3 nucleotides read TGCGCCAGCAGCTTGGATCGGTACGAGCAGTACTTC.

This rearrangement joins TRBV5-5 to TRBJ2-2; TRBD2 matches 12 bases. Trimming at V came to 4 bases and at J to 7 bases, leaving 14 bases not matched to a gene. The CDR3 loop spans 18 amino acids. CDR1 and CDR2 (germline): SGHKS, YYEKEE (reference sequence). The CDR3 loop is CASSLSPGLAGGYGELFF. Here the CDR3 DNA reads TGTGCCAGCAGCCTATCCCCCGGCCTAGCGGGAGGGTACGGGGAGCTGTTTTTT.